The 17 T cell receptor beta chains below were found in one sample sequenced in a study of cytomegalovirus exposure and HLA in healthy donors. The PCR employed 60 Vbeta primers together with 13 Jbeta primers. Only in-frame clones appear in the TCRdb table, and some are missing; sequencing was by immunoSEQ multiplex PCR. Among around 190,000 clones listed, roughly 10% were seen once. The sequenced sample was PBMCs. These receptors originate from a woman in her 30s in good health and CMV-seropositive.

The chain employs TRBV4-1 and TRBJ2-2, with 10 nucleotides matching TRBD1. J gave up 6 bases and V 1 base, and 5 bases lay outside the gene matches. Germline V gives CDR1 MGHRA, CDR2 YSYEKL. The length of the CDR3 is 16 residues. The CDR3 DNA reads as TGCGCCAGCAGCCAAGGACAGGGGGCGGGGGCCGGGGAGCTGTTTTTT. The encoded protein is CASSQGQGAGAGELFF.

The chain has TRBV5-4 and TRBJ2-5; 10 positions match TRBD2. Germline assignment: CDR1 SGHNT and CDR2 YYREEE (reference sequence). This CDR3 has 17 residues. The trim removed 0 bases at V and 5 bases at J, leaving 10 bases unmatched. The CDR3 DNA reads TGTGCCAGCAGCTTGGTGCTAGCGGGAGTGGGGTTTGAGACCCAGTACTTC. Amino acids: CASSLVLAGVGFETQYF.

There are a few counts of this clone. The V call is TRBV7-9, the J call TRBJ2-5; TRBD2 agrees at 8 bases. This CDR3 has 16 residues. Germline CDR1 reads SEHNR; CDR2 reads FQNEAQ (reference sequence). V shed 3 bases, J shed 5 bases, and the junction held 11 bases outside the gene matches. CDR3 nucleotides: TGTGCCAGCAGCTTTTCGAGCGGGAGACGAGGGGAGACCCAGTACTTC. This translates into CASSFSSGRRGETQYF.

The rearrangement links TRBV27 to TRBJ2-7; 8 nucleotides match TRBD1. This CDR3 has 17 residues. Losses at the gene ends were 5 bases for V and 2 bases for J; bases not matched to a gene: 14. CDR1 is MNHEY and CDR2 is SMNVEV in the germline V gene (reference sequence). The CDR3 region is CASSLGRTGFGPYEQYF. DNA for the CDR3: TGTGCCAGCAGTCTCGGCAGGACAGGGTTTGGTCCCTACGAGCAGTACTTC.

The J gene is TRBJ1-1, the V gene TRBV4-1; 7 bases align to TRBD1. From germline, CDR1 is MGHRA and CDR2 YSYEKL. J gave up 3 bases and V 3 bases, and 10 bases lay outside the gene matches. There are 16 residues in the CDR3. The CDR3 sequence is CASSQAADRVYTEAFF. CDR3 bases: TGCGCCAGCAGCCAGGCGGCCGACAGGGTATACACTGAAGCTTTCTTT.

This clone was seen more than once but under ten times. The V call is TRBV6-1, the J call TRBJ2-5, with unresolved D. The J call is doubtful: the DNA matches TRBJ2-7 better. Germline loops: CDR1 MNHNS, CDR2 SASEGT. CDR3 size: 11 residues. The CDR3 coding sequence is TGTGCCAGCAGGGAGTTCTACGAGCAGTACTTC. As protein: CASREFYEQYF.

This clone was found many times. The chain recombines TRBV7-2 with TRBJ2-7; possibly TRBD2 for D (5 bases). The V gene's germline CDR1 is SGHTA and CDR2 FQGNSA. This CDR3 has 12 amino acids. V dropped 3 bases and J dropped 6 bases, with 9 bases sitting between them. CDR3 region: CASSFYGVEQYF. The CDR3, as DNA: TGTGCCAGCAGCTTTTACGGGGTCGAGCAGTACTTC.

This chain joins TRBV6-1 and TRBJ2-7; 10 bases are a match to TRBD1. This CDR3 region has 16 residues. Germline V gene sequence: CDR1 MNHNS, CDR2 SASEGT. After removal of 0 bases from V and 6 bases from J, the junction contained 8 bases not matched to a gene. The CDR3 here is CASSEAHRTGGVEQYF. CDR3 DNA: TGTGCCAGCAGTGAAGCGCATAGGACAGGGGGAGTCGAGCAGTACTTC.

The chain couples TRBV6-1 to TRBJ1-5; 7 bases line up with TRBD1. This CDR3 contains 13 residues. With 6 bases clipped from V and 9 bases from J, the junction kept 8 bases outside the gene matches. From germline, CDR1 is MNHNS and CDR2 SASEGT. CDR3 loop: CASSRDSHRPQHF. The CDR3 DNA sequence: TGTGCCAGCAGCCGGGACAGCCATCGGCCCCAGCATTTT.

This clone occurred a few times. This chain uses TRBV30 with TRBJ1-2, with TRBD1 identical over 8 bases. This CDR3 has 11 residues. J gave up 4 bases and V 8 bases, and 3 bases lay outside the gene matches. Germline assignment: CDR1 GTSNPN and CDR2 SVGIG (reference sequence). CDR3 sequence reads: CAGDRGYGYTF. The CDR3 DNA is TGTGCCGGCGACAGGGGCTATGGCTACACCTTC.

The chain combines TRBV2 with TRBJ1-5; possibly TRBD1 for D (6 bases). CDR1 SNHLY and CDR2 FYNNEI come from the germline V gene. V was shortened by 8 bases and J by 6 bases, with 20 bases between the two germline ends. This CDR3 has 15 amino acids. DNA of the CDR3: TGTGCCAGCGGTTTGCAGGCCATCAGGGGTCAGCCCCAGCATTTT. The encoded protein is CASGLQAIRGQPQHF.

The chain joins TRBV7-3 to TRBJ2-1, with 9 positions matching TRBD2. Trimming cost V 5 bases and J 7 bases; bases outside gene matches: 9. There are 15 residues in the CDR3. Germline CDR1 SGHTA, CDR2 FQGTGA. CDR3 loop: CASSLLAGVGNEQFF. As DNA, the CDR3 is TGTGCCAGCAGCCTCTTAGCGGGAGTGGGTAATGAGCAGTTCTTC.

The gene calls are TRBV5-1 and TRBJ2-2; maybe TRBD2 (6 bases). With 1 base removed from V and 3 bases from J, the gap between germline ends came to 10 bases. Germline V lookup: CDR1 SGHRS, CDR2 YFSETQ. This CDR3 spans 15 amino acids. In DNA form, the CDR3 reads TGCGCCAGCAGCTTGACTAGCAGCGACACCGGGGAGCTGTTTTTT. Translation gives CASSLTSSDTGELFF.

This clone was observed a few times. The J gene is TRBJ1-4, the V gene TRBV18; D gene unclear. CDR3 size: 14 residues. The germline gives CDR1 KGHSH, CDR2 LQKENI. Deletions cut 2 bases from V and 3 bases from J, with 7 bases between. The CDR3 region is CASSPTGSNEKLFF. The CDR3 DNA follows: TGTGCCAGCTCACCAACGGGTTCTAATGAAAAACTGTTTTTT.

The V and J genes are TRBV5-1 and TRBJ2-3; TRBD2 might be the D (6 bases). The CDR3 length is 15 residues. CDR1 is SGHRS and CDR2 is YFSETQ in the germline V gene. Trimming removed 2 bases at V and 4 bases at J, with 14 bases between. Written as DNA, the CDR3 is TGCGCCAGCAGCTTCTTTGGCGGGGAAGCAGATACGCAGTATTTT. Its translation: CASSFFGGEADTQYF.

The CDR3 bases are TGTGCCAGCAGCTCCGTCCCGGGACTCCGCCGCAATGAGCAGTTCTTC. Translation: CASSSVPGLRRNEQFF. V and J are TRBV5-4 and TRBJ2-1, with D maybe TRBD2 (6 bases). The CDR3 runs to 16 residues. The V end was cut by 3 bases, the J end by 6 bases, with 19 bases between. Germline V CDR1 and CDR2: SGHNT, YYREEE (reference sequence). Full variable domain (rest looked up from reference TRBV5-4 and TRBJ2-1): ETGVTQSPTHLIKTRGQQVTLRCSSQSGHNTVSWYQQALGQGPQFIFQYYREEENGRGNFPPRFSGLQFPNYSSELNVNALELDDSALYLCASSSVPGLRRNEQFFGPGTRLTVL.

In its sample, this clone was seen a few times. The chain recombines TRBV4-1 with TRBJ1-5; D perhaps matches TRBD1 (5 bases). Trimming left V 1 base short and J 6 bases short, with 16 bases between. This CDR3 comprises 16 residues. Germline CDR1 and CDR2: MGHRA and YSYEKL. The CDR3 DNA follows: TGCGCCAGCAGCCAAGGCGTCGGTCTTAGGGGTCAGCCCCAGCATTTT. This codes for CASSQGVGLRGQPQHF.